Listed below are T cell receptor beta chains from one sample, sequenced in a study of OX40 agonist ivuxolimab in advanced cancers. TCRdb's table, derived via immunoSEQ multiplex PCR, lists solely in-frame clones and lacks some. The sample contains around 23,000 clones, 77% of which appear only once. The material sequenced was CD4+ or CD8+ T cells sorted from blood, taken in a trial of the OX40 agonist ivuxolimab. These receptors originate from an adult with an advanced solid tumor such as melanoma, head and neck, liver or kidney cancer. CDR3s include the opening cysteine and the closing phenylalanine or tryptophan. D genes are given only for firm matches. Clone size is given for some rows only: seen once, a few or many times, or a class if the clone is expanded.

>TRBV7-8|TRBJ2-1|-|-
CASSASGARSYNEQFF
TGTGCCAGCAGCGCATCGGGGGCCCGCTCCTACAATGAGCAGTTCTTC
>TRBV19|TRBJ2-1|TRBD2|-
CASSIDLVAGGSYNEQFF
TGTGCCAGTAGTATAGATCTCGTGGCGGGGGGGTCCTACAATGAGCAGTTCTTC
>TRBV19|TRBJ2-7|TRBD1|-
CASTPGQGSEQYF
TGTGCCAGTACACCGGGACAGGGGAGCGAGCAGTACTTC
>TRBV19|TRBJ1-5|TRBD1|-
CASSWGQGSNQPQHF
TGTGCCAGTAGTTGGGGACAGGGCAGCAATCAGCCCCAGCATTTT
>TRBV19|TRBJ2-6|-|-
CASSSSASGANVLTF
TGTGCCAGTAGTTCTTCCGCTTCTGGGGCCAACGTCCTGACTTTC
>TRBV6-5|TRBJ2-7|-|once
CASSYAGSYEQYF
TGTGCCAGCAGTTACGCAGGGTCCTACGAGCAGTACTTC
>TRBV4-3|TRBJ2-7|-|-
CASSQEKQGSEQYF
TGCGCCAGCAGCCAAGAGAAACAGGGATCCGAGCAGTACTTC
>TRBV10-2|TRBJ1-2|TRBD1|-
CASSDRGHNYGYTF
TGCGCCAGCAGTGACAGGGGGCATAACTATGGCTACACCTTC
>TRBV2|TRBJ1-1|-|-
CGNFRRGLNTEAFF
TGTGGCAACTTTCGCAGGGGCCTGAACACTGAAGCTTTCTTT
>TRBV5-6|TRBJ1-2|-|-
CASSLEGSGLGGYTF
TGTGCCAGCAGCTTGGAGGGATCGGGATTAGGCGGCTACACCTTC
>TRBV4-1|TRBJ1-2|TRBD1|few
CASSLPGQTNYGYTF
TGCGCCAGCAGCCTCCCGGGACAGACTAACTATGGCTACACCTTC
>TRBV11-2|TRBJ2-7|-|-
CASSPRGGLSYEQYF
TGTGCCAGCAGCCCCCGTGGCGGCCTCTCCTACGAGCAGTACTTC
>TRBV4-2|TRBJ1-2|-|-
CASSQEEATAESHGYTF
TGTGCCAGCAGCCAAGAGGAAGCTACAGCTGAGAGTCATGGCTACACCTTC
>TRBV5-8|TRBJ1-2|TRBD1|-
CASSYRDSKPPTYGYTF
TGTGCCAGCAGCTACCGGGACAGCAAACCGCCCACCTATGGCTACACCTTC
>TRBV30|TRBJ1-5|-|-
CTPMRGGNHQPQHF
TGTACACCAATGCGGGGGGGGAACCATCAGCCCCAGCATTTT
>TRBV11-2|TRBJ2-5|-|-
CASSGWGGQETQYF
TGTGCCAGCAGCGGTTGGGGTGGACAAGAGACCCAGTACTTC